The TCR beta chain under discussion was sequenced for a study of regulatory T cells in long-lasting Graves disease. Study-wide points: Gene preferences differed: TRBV28, TRBJ1-2, TRBJ2-5 in persistent cases. Sharing of public clonotypes was greater in persistent patients (roughly 2,900) than in new patients (around 890).

The sample's time point: newly diagnosed GD, antithyroid drugs for less than 3 months. PBMCs were the source of the RNA used for TCR sequencing. The CDR3 runs 17 residues. Germline V gene data show CDR1 as LGHDT and CDR2 as YNNKEL (reference sequence). Trimming took off 2 bases at V and 6 bases at J, with 20 bases between the two ends. Construction of TCR beta libraries relied on iRepertoire HTBI primers and on Arm-PCR targeting CDR3 regions. Source study methods: Across samples, around 60 TRBV and 14 TRBJ segments were found. MiXCR was run by TCRdb on the multiplex PCR reads, yielding one entry per CDR3 protein. The V and J calls were determined by TCRdb, not by the authors. The sample lists hundreds of thousands of distinct CDR3 sequences, about 17% occurring once. A note on this clonotype: Antigen unknown.

Another study also made use of these data, one on T cells in Graves' hyperthyroidism and ophthalmopathy.

The TCR comes from a woman aged 25 to 39 with Graves disease. The sequencing used peripheral blood mononuclear cells (PBMCs), collected at new diagnosis, from a patient treated with antithyroid drugs. The rearrangement joins TRBV3-1 to TRBJ2-1; D may be TRBD2 (6 bases). The CDR3 DNA reads as TGTGCCAGCAGCCAATTGGGAGGCGGTTCTTGGCCCAATGAGCAGTTCTTC. The encoded protein is CASSQLGGGSWPNEQFF.